Included here is one TCR beta chain sequence, with context. The data were produced by immunoSEQ multiplex PCR, yet TCRdb's version contains in-frame clones alone and is incomplete. The sample holds 75,000 to 95,000 clones, around 88% seen once. These data originate in a study of T cell responses to AZD1222 COVID-19 vaccine. The sequence derives from an adult who received the MenACWY meningococcal vaccine as a control. This sample comprised peripheral blood, obtained 28 days after the second dose of the MenACWY control vaccine.

In nucleotides, the CDR3 is TGTGCCAGCAGCCCTGGCGCGGCAGGTAATCAGCCCCAGCATTTT. Encoded protein: CASSPGAAGNQPQHF. V usage is TRBV5-4 and J usage is TRBJ1-5; unclear D gene. Germline V gives CDR1 SGHNT, CDR2 YYREEE (reference sequence). The CDR3 consists of 15 residues. V gave up 4 bases and J gave up 4 bases, with 15 bases separating them.